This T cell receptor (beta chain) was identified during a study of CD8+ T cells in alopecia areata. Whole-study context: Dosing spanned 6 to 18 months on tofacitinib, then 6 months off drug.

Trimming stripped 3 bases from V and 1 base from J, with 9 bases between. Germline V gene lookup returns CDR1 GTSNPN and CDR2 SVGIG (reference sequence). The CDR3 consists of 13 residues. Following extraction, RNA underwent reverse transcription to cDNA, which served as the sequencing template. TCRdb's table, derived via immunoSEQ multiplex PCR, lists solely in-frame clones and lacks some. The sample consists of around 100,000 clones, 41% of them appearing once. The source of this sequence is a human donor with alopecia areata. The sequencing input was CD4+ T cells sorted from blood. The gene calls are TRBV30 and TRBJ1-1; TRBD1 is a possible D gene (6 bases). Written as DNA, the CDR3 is TGTGCCTGGAGGGGGGCACCGAACACTGAAGCTTTCTTT. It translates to CAWRGAPNTEAFF.